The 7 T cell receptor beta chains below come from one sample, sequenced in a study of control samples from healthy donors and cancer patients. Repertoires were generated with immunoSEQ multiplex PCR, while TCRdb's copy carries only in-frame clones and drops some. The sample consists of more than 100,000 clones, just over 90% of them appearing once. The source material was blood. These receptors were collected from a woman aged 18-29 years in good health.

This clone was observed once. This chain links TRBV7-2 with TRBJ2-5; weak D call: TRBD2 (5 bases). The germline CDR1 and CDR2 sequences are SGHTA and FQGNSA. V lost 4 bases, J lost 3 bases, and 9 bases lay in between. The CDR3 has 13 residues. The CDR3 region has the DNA TGTGCCAGCAGCTCGCCGGGAAAAGAGACCCAGTACTTC. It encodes CASSSPGKETQYF.

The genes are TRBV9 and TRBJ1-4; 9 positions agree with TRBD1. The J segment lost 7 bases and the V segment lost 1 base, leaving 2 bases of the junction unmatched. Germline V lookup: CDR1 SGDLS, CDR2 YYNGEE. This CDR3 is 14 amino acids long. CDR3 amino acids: CASSVRDRAEKLFF. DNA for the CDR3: TGTGCCAGCAGCGTAAGGGACAGGGCTGAAAAACTGTTTTTT.

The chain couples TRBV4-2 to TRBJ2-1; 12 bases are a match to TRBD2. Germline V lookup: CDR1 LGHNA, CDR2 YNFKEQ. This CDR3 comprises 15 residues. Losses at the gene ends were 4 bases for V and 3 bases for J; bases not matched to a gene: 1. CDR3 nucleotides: TGTGCCAGCAGCCCACTAGCGGGAGGCTACAATGAGCAGTTCTTC. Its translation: CASSPLAGGYNEQFF.

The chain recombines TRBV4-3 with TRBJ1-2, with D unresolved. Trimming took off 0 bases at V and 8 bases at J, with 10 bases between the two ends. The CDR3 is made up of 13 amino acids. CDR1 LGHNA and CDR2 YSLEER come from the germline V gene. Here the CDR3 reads CASSQDALRGYTF. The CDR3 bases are TGCGCCAGCAGCCAAGATGCACTGAGGGGCTACACCTTC.

CDR3 coding DNA: TGCAGTGCTAGTGGGAGGGGCCCCTATAATTCACCCCTCCACTTT. The encoded protein is CSASGRGPYNSPLHF. This chain joins TRBV20-1 and TRBJ1-6; D might be TRBD1 (5 bases). V was shortened by 3 bases and J by 2 bases, with 11 bases between the two germline ends. From germline, CDR1 is DFQATT and CDR2 SNEGSKA (reference sequence). CDR3 length: 15 residues.

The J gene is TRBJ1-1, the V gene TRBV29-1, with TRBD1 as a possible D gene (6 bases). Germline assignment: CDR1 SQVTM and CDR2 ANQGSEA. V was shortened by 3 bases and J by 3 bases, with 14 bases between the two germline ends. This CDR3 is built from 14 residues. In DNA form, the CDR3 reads TGCAGCGTTGATGGGTGGGACACCTACACTGAAGCTTTCTTT. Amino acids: CSVDGWDTYTEAFF.

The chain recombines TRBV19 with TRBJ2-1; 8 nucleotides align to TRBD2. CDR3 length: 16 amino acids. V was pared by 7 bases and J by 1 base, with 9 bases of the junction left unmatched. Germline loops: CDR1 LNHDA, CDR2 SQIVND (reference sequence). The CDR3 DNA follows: TGTGCCAGTACCCGAGGAGCGGGGGTTTCCTACAATGAGCAGTTCTTC. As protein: CASTRGAGVSYNEQFF.